The 7 T cell receptor beta chains below come from one sample, sequenced in a study of Graves' ophthalmopathy and Graves' hyperthyroidism. Amplification from RNA transcripts yielded the TCR beta CDR3 regions. RT-PCR with HTBI primers came first, then second-round multiplex PCR. From the multiplex PCR reads, TCRdb called clonotypes with MiXCR, one entry per CDR3 protein. Here the sample spans 650,000 to 900,000 distinct CDR3 sequences, 40% being singletons. Sequences were obtained from peripheral blood. These receptors originate from an adult man with Graves' ophthalmopathy.

J is TRBJ1-5 and V is TRBV24-1, with D possibly being TRBD1 (5 bases). The V gene's germline CDR1 is KGHDR and CDR2 SFDVKD. The CDR3 totals 12 residues. V was shortened by 12 bases and J by 3 bases, with 11 bases between the two germline ends. The CDR3 nucleotides are TGTGCCCCCACAGGATTCAATCAGCCCCAGCATTTT. Encoded protein: CAPTGFNQPQHF.

The chain employs TRBV2 and TRBJ1-5, with 9 positions matching TRBD1. Unmatched junction bases numbered 9, after V lost 5 bases and J lost 4 bases. CDR3 length: 16 residues. Germline V gene data show CDR1 as SNHLY and CDR2 as FYNNEI. DNA for the CDR3: TGTGCCAGCAGTCTGCCGGGACAGGGTTGGAATCAGCCCCAGCATTTT. Its protein product is CASSLPGQGWNQPQHF.

The chain joins TRBV19 to TRBJ1-5; tentatively, D is TRBD1 (6 bases). V gave up 5 bases and J gave up 2 bases, with 16 bases separating them. Germline V gene data show CDR1 as LNHDA and CDR2 as SQIVND (reference sequence). The CDR3 consists of 16 residues. Written as DNA, the CDR3 is TGTGCCAGTAGTCCAGTGGGGGGCAGCGGCAATCAGCCCCAGCATTTT. Its protein product is CASSPVGGSGNQPQHF. Supplemented by reference TRBV19 and TRBJ1-5, the full variable domain reads DGGITQSPKYLFRKEGQNVTLSCEQNLNHDAMYWYRQDPGQGLRLIYYSQIVNDFQKGDIAEGYSVSREKKESFPLTVTSAQKNPTAFYLCASSPVGGSGNQPQHFGDGTRLSIL.

This clonotype was recorded at least ten times. V and J are TRBV10-3 and TRBJ2-7, with TRBD2 as a possible D gene (5 bases). This CDR3 region has 14 residues. V lost 6 bases to trimming and J lost 6 bases, with 18 bases between them. The germline V gene has CDR1 ENHRY and CDR2 SYGVKD. The CDR3 DNA reads TGTGCCATCAGCCATGCTACGGACTCTTCCGAGCAGTACTTC. Translated: CAISHATDSSEQYF.

The chain is built from TRBV19 and TRBJ2-5; TRBD1 matches at 7 bases. V shed 10 bases and J 11 bases; nucleotides not matched to a gene: 16. The CDR3 spans 13 residues. Germline CDR1 and CDR2: LNHDA and SQIVND (reference sequence). CDR3 bases: TGTGCCACCTCCGGGACAGCCTTGGGTGAGCAGTACTTC. Amino acid sequence: CATSGTALGEQYF.

This clonotype was seen a handful of times. The chain recombines TRBV20-1 with TRBJ1-4; no firm D call. The V end was cut by 0 bases, the J end by 7 bases, with 15 bases between. The germline V gene has CDR1 DFQATT and CDR2 SNEGSKA (reference sequence). The CDR3 is made up of 15 amino acids. In DNA, the CDR3 is TGCAGTGCTAGAGATATGGACTTCCAGGTTGAAAAACTGTTTTTT. It translates to CSARDMDFQVEKLFF.

This clonotype was found once. V is TRBV25-1 and J is TRBJ1-1; TRBD1 matches at 11 bases. The CDR3 length is 16 residues. V was clipped by 4 bases and J by 5 bases; unmatched bases: 9. The germline V gene has CDR1 MGHDK and CDR2 SYGVNS. In nucleotides, the CDR3 is TGTGCCAGCAGTGCGCATGGACAGGGGGCGTGGACTGAAGCTTTCTTT. Amino acid sequence: CASSAHGQGAWTEAFF. The full variable domain, completed using reference TRBV25-1 and TRBJ1-1, is EADIYQTPRYLVIGTGKKITLECSQTMGHDKMYWYQQDPGMELHLIHYSYGVNSTEKGDLSSESTVSRIRTEHFPLTLESARPSHTSQYLCASSAHGQGAWTEAFFGQGTRLTVV.